Presented here are 19 T cell receptor beta chains from one specimen sequenced in a study of T cell responses to AZD1222 COVID-19 vaccine. The data were produced by immunoSEQ multiplex PCR, yet TCRdb's version contains in-frame clones alone and is incomplete. The data hold 55,000 to 85,000 clones, with 65% to 85% observed a single time. The sequencing used peripheral blood, collected on day 0 of AZD1222 vaccination. The receptors come from an adult in good health.

V is TRBV5-1 and J is TRBJ2-1, with 8 nucleotides matching TRBD2. This CDR3 has 16 residues. The V and J ends lost 0 bases and 6 bases, in that order; junction bases with no gene match: 8. Germline V gene lookup returns CDR1 SGHRS and CDR2 YFSETQ. As DNA, the CDR3 is TGCGCCAGCAGCTTGGCCCTGGGTCTAGCGGGCAATGAGCAGTTCTTC. Translation: CASSLALGLAGNEQFF.

The genes are TRBV15 and TRBJ1-2; D unclear. The V gene lost 0 bases and the J gene lost 4 bases, with 12 bases spanning the gap. CDR1 is LNHNV and CDR2 is YYDKDF in the germline V gene (reference sequence). The CDR3 has 15 residues. CDR3 residues: CATSRESGHGYGYTF. The CDR3 DNA follows: TGTGCCACCAGCAGAGAGTCGGGCCATGGCTATGGCTACACCTTC.

This clone has only one observation. The rearrangement uses TRBV19 and TRBJ2-7; the match to TRBD1 covers 7 bases. This CDR3 has 14 amino acids. Trimming took 3 bases from V and 3 from J; bases not matched to a gene: 5. The germline V gene encodes CDR1 LNHDA and CDR2 SQIVND (reference sequence). The CDR3 loop reads CASSMRGQSYEQYF. CDR3 coding DNA: TGTGCCAGTAGTATGAGGGGACAGAGCTACGAGCAGTACTTC.

The V gene is TRBV3-1 (or the pseudogene TRBV3-2), the J gene TRBJ1-3; a possible D gene is TRBD1 (5 bases). The germline gives CDR1 LGHDT, CDR2 YNNKEL (reference sequence). The CDR3 is 15 residues long. Trimming shortened V by 4 bases and J by 0 bases, and 10 bases separated the two germline ends. CDR3 DNA: TGTGCCAGCAGCCCCTTGGGGGGCTCTGGAAACACCATATATTTT. It is translated as CASSPLGGSGNTIYF.

This clone was seen a few times. This rearrangement joins TRBV11-3 to TRBJ2-1; the match to TRBD2 covers 11 bases. CDR3 length equals 16 residues. Losses at the gene ends were 5 bases for V and 2 bases for J; bases not matched to a gene: 5. Germline CDR1 and CDR2: SGHNT and YENEEA. CDR3 sequence: CASSQVAGGTYNEQFF. CDR3 DNA: TGTGCCAGCAGCCAAGTAGCGGGGGGGACCTACAATGAGCAGTTCTTC.

J is TRBJ1-4 and V is TRBV4-3, with 8 positions matching TRBD1. The CDR3 runs to 18 residues. Germline CDR1 reads LGHNA; CDR2 reads YSLEER. Losses at the gene ends were 0 bases for V and 12 bases for J; bases not matched to a gene: 18. The CDR3 coding sequence is TGCGCCAGCAGCCAAGATCAGCCTGGACAGGGTGGAGATTGGGAACTGTTTTTT. It translates to CASSQDQPGQGGDWELFF.

The rearrangement links TRBV30 to TRBJ1-5; D gene unclear. Germline V gene sequence: CDR1 GTSNPN, CDR2 SVGIG (reference sequence). This CDR3 is 16 amino acids long. The V end was cut by 2 bases, the J end by 0 bases, with 14 bases between. CDR3 in amino acids: CAWSLLRGGSNQPQHF. In DNA, the CDR3 is TGTGCCTGGAGTCTACTTCGGGGTGGTAGCAATCAGCCCCAGCATTTT.

The V call is TRBV6-2 or TRBV6-3, the J call TRBJ1-4, with D unclear. Trimming took 6 bases from V and 7 from J, leaving 15 bases between them. The CDR3 extends over 14 amino acids. Germline V gene sequence: CDR1 MNHEY, CDR2 SVGEGT. CDR3 coding DNA: TGTGCCAGCAGCTTTTCCCTGGGTCCTGAAAAACTGTTTTTT. Amino acids: CASSFSLGPEKLFF.

The chain is built from TRBV5-8 and TRBJ1-5; perhaps TRBD1 as D (5 bases). The germline V gene has CDR1 SGHTS and CDR2 YDEGEE. V dropped 1 base and J dropped 0 bases, with 11 bases sitting between them. The CDR3 sequence is 16 residues long. CDR3 sequence: CASSLNAGPSNQPQHF. The CDR3 DNA sequence: TGTGCCAGCAGCTTGAACGCGGGGCCTAGCAATCAGCCCCAGCATTTT. Full variable domain (remainder filled in from reference TRBV5-8 and TRBJ1-5): EAGVTQSPTHLIKTRGQQATLRCSPISGHTSVYWYQQALGLGLQFLLWYDEGEERNRGNFPPRFSGRQFPNYSSELNVNALELEDSALYLCASSLNAGPSNQPQHFGDGTRLSIL.

The rearrangement uses TRBV15 and TRBJ2-1; 7 bases line up with TRBD2. The CDR3 loop spans 14 amino acids. The V and J ends lost 0 bases and 6 bases, in that order; junction bases with no gene match: 2. Germline CDR1 reads LNHNV; CDR2 reads YYDKDF (reference sequence). The CDR3 region has the DNA TGTGCCACCAGCAGAGATTCGGGGGGCAATGAGCAGTTCTTC. It is translated as CATSRDSGGNEQFF.

This chain connects TRBV6-5 to TRBJ2-7; D gene uncertain. Germline values: CDR1 MNHEY, CDR2 SVGAGI. The ends were cut back, 0 bases at V and 4 bases at J, with 13 bases in the middle. The CDR3 sequence is 15 residues long. CDR3 residues: CASSYSIYLWYEQYF. CDR3 nucleotide sequence: TGTGCCAGCAGTTACTCGATCTACTTGTGGTACGAGCAGTACTTC.

This clone was counted between two and nine times. The V call is TRBV6-1, the J call TRBJ1-2; possible D gene TRBD1, 6 bases. V was pared by 3 bases and J by 5 bases, with 10 bases between. The CDR3 runs 13 residues. Germline V gene data show CDR1 as MNHNS and CDR2 as SASEGT. The CDR3 DNA is TGTGCCAGCAGTGACCGGACAGTGTATGGCTACACCTTC. Translation: CASSDRTVYGYTF.

The V call is TRBV6-5, the J call TRBJ2-2; D may be TRBD1 or TRBD2 (6 bases each). Trimming took 2 bases from V and 6 from J, leaving 10 bases between them. The CDR3 contains 14 residues. Germline loops: CDR1 MNHEY, CDR2 SVGAGI. CDR3 DNA: TGTGCCAGCAGTTACGGGGGGCTTTCCGGGGAGCTGTTTTTT. Protein: CASSYGGLSGELFF.

In DNA, the CDR3 is TGTGCCAGCAGTTACTCGAGGGATCAGCTTGGAAACACCATATATTTT. Translation: CASSYSRDQLGNTIYF. The V call is TRBV6-2 or TRBV6-3, the J call TRBJ1-3; no definite D call. Per the germline V gene, CDR1 is MNHEY and CDR2 is SVGEGT. CDR3 length equals 16 residues. V was shortened by 0 bases and J by 3 bases, with 12 bases between the two germline ends.

The chain recombines TRBV24-1 with TRBJ1-1; TRBD1 agrees at 9 bases. CDR1 is KGHDR, CDR2 SFDVKD, per germline. The CDR3 length is 13 residues. The V gene end was trimmed by 4 bases and the J gene end by 13 bases; junction bases not matched to a gene: 9. The CDR3 protein is CATSDGTGQGVFF. CDR3 DNA: TGTGCCACCAGTGACGGTACGGGACAGGGTGTTTTCTTT.

A single count supports this clone. Other DNA sequences within the sample encode an identical CDR3. The chain combines TRBV4-3 with TRBJ2-3; 12 bases align to TRBD2. The CDR3 has 16 residues. Unmatched junction bases numbered 2, after V lost 0 bases and J lost 4 bases. Germline CDR1 LGHNA, CDR2 YSLEER. CDR3 sequence reads: CASSQDLAGGPDTQYF. CDR3 in DNA: TGCGCCAGCAGCCAAGATCTAGCGGGGGGGCCAGATACGCAGTATTTT.

The genes are TRBV7-9 and TRBJ2-7; no reliable D call. The V end lost 5 bases, the J end lost 0 bases, and 17 bases lay between the germline ends. The CDR3 runs to 16 residues. The germline gives CDR1 SEHNR, CDR2 FQNEAQ (reference sequence). CDR3 in DNA: TGTGCCAGCAGCCAAACCCCTGGAACGAGCTCCTACGAGCAGTACTTC. Amino acids: CASSQTPGTSSYEQYF.

V and J are TRBV19 and TRBJ2-2, with unresolved D. Germline V gene data show CDR1 as LNHDA and CDR2 as SQIVND (reference sequence). The V end was cut by 7 bases, the J end by 6 bases, with 15 bases between. The length of the CDR3 is 14 residues. The CDR3 loop is CASTPQAVAGELFF. DNA for the CDR3: TGTGCCAGTACCCCCCAGGCGGTGGCCGGGGAGCTGTTTTTT.

This chain uses TRBV6-5 with TRBJ2-2; tentative D call: TRBD1 (5 bases). Germline CDR1 and CDR2: MNHEY and SVGAGI. The germline V and J ends were trimmed by 7 bases and 0 bases, with 9 bases remaining between them. This CDR3 region has 14 residues. The CDR3 loop reads CASNKGSNTGELFF. The CDR3 coding sequence is TGTGCCAGCAACAAGGGGTCGAACACCGGGGAGCTGTTTTTT.